This TCR beta chain came from a study of blood T cells in healthy people across ages. Using a J-beta primer mix together with a sample-barcoded 5' primer, a second PCR was run for roughly 7 to 11 cycles. TCRdb passed the 5' RACE reads through MiXCR, listing each CDR3 protein once. The sample contains about 1 million distinct CDR3 sequences, 40% to 55% of which appear only once. Germline loops: CDR1 SGHDT, CDR2 YYEEEE. Trimming took 5 bases from V and 2 from J; bases not matched to a gene: 5. This CDR3 comprises 16 residues. This chain uses TRBV5-6 with TRBJ2-2, with 11 bases matching TRBD2. The source of this sequence is a woman between 55 and 75 years old in good health. Sequencing was carried out using blood. Here the CDR3 DNA reads TGTGCCAGCAGGGGGGGACTAGCGGCAAACACCGGGGAGCTGTTTTTT. As protein: CASRGGLAANTGELFF. The variable domain in full, with the rest retrieved from reference TRBV5-6 and TRBJ2-2, is DAGVTQSPTHLIKTRGQQVTLRCSPKSGHDTVSWYQQALGQGPQFIFQYYEEEERQRGNFPDRFSGHQFPNYSSELNVNALLLGDSALYLCASRGGLAANTGELFFGEGSRLTVL.